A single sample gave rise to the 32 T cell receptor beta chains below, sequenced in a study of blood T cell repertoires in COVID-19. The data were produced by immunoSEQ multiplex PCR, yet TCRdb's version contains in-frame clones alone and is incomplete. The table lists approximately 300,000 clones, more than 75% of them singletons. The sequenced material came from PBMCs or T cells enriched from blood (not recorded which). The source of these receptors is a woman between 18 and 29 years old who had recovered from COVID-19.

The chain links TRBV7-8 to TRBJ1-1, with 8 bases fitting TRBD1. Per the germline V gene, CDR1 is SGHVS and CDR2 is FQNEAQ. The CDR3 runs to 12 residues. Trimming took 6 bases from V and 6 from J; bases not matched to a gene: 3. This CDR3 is CASRETGAEAFF. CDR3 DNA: TGTGCCAGCAGGGAGACAGGGGCTGAAGCTTTCTTT.

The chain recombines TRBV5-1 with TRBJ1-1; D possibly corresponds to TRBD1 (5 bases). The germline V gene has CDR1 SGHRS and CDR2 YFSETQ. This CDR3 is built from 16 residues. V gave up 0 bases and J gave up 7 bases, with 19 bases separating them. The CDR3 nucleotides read TGCGCCAGCAGCTTGGGAGGCGGGGAAGGGGCCTTTGAAGCTTTCTTT. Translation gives CASSLGGGEGAFEAFF. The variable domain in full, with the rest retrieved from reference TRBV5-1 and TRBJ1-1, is KAGVTQTPRYLIKTRGQQVTLSCSPISGHRSVSWYQQTPGQGLQFLFEYFSETQRNKGNFPGRFSGRQFSNSRSEMNVSTLELGDSALYLCASSLGGGEGAFEAFFGQGTRLTVV.

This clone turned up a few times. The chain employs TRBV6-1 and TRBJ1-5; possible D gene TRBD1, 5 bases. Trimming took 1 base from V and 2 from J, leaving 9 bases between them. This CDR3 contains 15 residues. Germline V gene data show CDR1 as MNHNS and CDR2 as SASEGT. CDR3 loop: CASSEGTFGNQPQHF. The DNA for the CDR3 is TGTGCCAGCAGTGAAGGGACATTTGGCAATCAGCCCCAGCATTTT.

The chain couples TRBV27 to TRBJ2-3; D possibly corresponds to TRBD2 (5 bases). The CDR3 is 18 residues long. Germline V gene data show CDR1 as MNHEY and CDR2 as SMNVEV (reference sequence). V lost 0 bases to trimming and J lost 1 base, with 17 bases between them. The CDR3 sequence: CASSLSTITRRGTDTQYF. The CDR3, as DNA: TGTGCCAGCAGTTTATCCACCATTACTAGAAGGGGCACAGATACGCAGTATTTT.

The CDR3 region has the DNA TGTGCCAGTTACCCTACAGGGGCCAATCAGCCCCAGCATTTT. This sequence encodes CASYPTGANQPQHF. J is TRBJ1-5 and V is TRBV6-5; 7 nucleotides agree with TRBD1. Germline V gene sequence: CDR1 MNHEY, CDR2 SVGAGI. V lost 9 bases to trimming and J lost 3 bases; unmatched junction nucleotides: 8. This CDR3 is built from 14 residues.

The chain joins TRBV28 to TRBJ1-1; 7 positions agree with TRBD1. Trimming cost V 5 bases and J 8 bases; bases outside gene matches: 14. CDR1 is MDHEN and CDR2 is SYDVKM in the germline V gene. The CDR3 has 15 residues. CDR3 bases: TGTGCCAGCAGTGCTCACGGACAGGATAAGGGGGAAGCTTTCTTT. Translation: CASSAHGQDKGEAFF. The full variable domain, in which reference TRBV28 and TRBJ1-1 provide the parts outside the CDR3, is DVKVTQSSRYLVKRTGEKVFLECVQDMDHENMFWYRQDPGLGLRLIYFSYDVKMKEKGDIPEGYSVSREKKERFSLILESASTNQTSMYLCASSAHGQDKGEAFFGQGTRLTVV.

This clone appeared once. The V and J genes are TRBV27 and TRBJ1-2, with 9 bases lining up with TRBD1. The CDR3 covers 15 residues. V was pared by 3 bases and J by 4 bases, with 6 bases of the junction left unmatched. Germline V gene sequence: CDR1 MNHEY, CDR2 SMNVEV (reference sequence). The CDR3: CASSLWGQGGYGYTF. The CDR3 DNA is TGTGCCAGCAGTTTGTGGGGACAGGGAGGCTATGGCTACACCTTC.

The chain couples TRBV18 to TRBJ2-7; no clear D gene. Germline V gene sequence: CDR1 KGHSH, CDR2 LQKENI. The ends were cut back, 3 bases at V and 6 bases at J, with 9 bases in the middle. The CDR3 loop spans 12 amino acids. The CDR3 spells CASSPRVSEQYF. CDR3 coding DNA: TGTGCCAGCTCACCTCGGGTGTCCGAGCAGTACTTC.

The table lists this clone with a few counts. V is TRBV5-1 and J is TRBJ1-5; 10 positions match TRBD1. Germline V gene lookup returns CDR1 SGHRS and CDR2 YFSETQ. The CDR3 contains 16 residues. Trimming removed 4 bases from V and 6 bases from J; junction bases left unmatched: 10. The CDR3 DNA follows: TGCGCCAGCAGCCCGGCCGGGACAGGGGCCCGTCAGCCCCAGCATTTT. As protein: CASSPAGTGARQPQHF. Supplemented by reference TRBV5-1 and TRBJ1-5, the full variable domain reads KAGVTQTPRYLIKTRGQQVTLSCSPISGHRSVSWYQQTPGQGLQFLFEYFSETQRNKGNFPGRFSGRQFSNSRSEMNVSTLELGDSALYLCASSPAGTGARQPQHFGDGTRLSIL.

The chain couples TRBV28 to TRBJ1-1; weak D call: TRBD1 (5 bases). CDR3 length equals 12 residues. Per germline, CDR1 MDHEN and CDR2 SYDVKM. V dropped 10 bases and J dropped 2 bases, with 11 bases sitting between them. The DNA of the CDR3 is TGTGCCATTCTGACAGATAACACTGAAGCTTTCTTT. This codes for CAILTDNTEAFF.

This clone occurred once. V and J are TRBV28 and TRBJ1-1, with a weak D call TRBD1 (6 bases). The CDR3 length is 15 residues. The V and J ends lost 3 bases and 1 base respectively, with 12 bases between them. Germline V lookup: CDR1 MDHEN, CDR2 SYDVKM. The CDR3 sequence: CASSFAGTWNTEAFF. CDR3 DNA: TGTGCCAGCAGTTTCGCCGGGACATGGAACACTGAAGCTTTCTTT. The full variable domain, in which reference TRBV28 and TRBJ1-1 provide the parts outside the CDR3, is DVKVTQSSRYLVKRTGEKVFLECVQDMDHENMFWYRQDPGLGLRLIYFSYDVKMKEKGDIPEGYSVSREKKERFSLILESASTNQTSMYLCASSFAGTWNTEAFFGQGTRLTVV.

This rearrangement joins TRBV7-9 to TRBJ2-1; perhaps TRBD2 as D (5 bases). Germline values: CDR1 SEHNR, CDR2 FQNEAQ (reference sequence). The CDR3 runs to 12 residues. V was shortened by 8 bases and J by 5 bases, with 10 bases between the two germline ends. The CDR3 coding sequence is TGTGCCAGCGAGGGATCGGACAATGAGCAGTTCTTC. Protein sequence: CASEGSDNEQFF.

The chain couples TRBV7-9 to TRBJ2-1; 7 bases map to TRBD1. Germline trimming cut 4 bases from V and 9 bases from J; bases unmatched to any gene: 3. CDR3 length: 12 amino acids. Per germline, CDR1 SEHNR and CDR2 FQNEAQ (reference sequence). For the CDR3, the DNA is TGTGCCAGCAGCTCGGGACAGTCTGAGCAGTTCTTC. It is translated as CASSSGQSEQFF.

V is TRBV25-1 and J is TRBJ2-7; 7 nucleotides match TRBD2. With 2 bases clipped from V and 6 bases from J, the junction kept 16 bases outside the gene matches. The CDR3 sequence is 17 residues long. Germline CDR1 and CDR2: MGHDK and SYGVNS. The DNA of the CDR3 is TGTGCCAGCAGTGAACCGCTTGGAGGGAGGGACCTCTCCGAGCAGTACTTC. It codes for CASSEPLGGRDLSEQYF.

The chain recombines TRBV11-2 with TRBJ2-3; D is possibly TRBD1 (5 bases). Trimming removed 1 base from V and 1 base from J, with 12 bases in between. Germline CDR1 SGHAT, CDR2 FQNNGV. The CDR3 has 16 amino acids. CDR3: CASSLGSYRRTDTQYF. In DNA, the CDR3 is TGTGCCAGCAGCTTAGGTTCCTACAGGCGCACAGATACGCAGTATTTT.

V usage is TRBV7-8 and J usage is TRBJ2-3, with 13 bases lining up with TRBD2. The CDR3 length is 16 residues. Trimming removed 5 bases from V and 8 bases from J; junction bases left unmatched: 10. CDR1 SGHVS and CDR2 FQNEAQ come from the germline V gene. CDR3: CASSPRLAGGSGTQYF. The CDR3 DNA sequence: TGTGCCAGCAGCCCCAGACTAGCGGGAGGATCCGGTACGCAGTATTTT. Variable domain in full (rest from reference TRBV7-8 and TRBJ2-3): GAGVSQSPRYKVAKRGQDVALRCDPISGHVSLFWYQQALGQGPEFLTYFQNEAQLDKSGLPSDRFFAERPEGSVSTLKIQRTQQEDSAVYLCASSPRLAGGSGTQYFGPGTRLTVL.

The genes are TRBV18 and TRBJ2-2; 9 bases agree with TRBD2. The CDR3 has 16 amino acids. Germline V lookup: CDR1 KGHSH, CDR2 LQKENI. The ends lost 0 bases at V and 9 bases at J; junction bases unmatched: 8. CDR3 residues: CASSPPAGGTTRELFF. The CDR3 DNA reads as TGTGCCAGCTCACCACCGGCGGGAGGGACGACTCGGGAGCTGTTTTTT.

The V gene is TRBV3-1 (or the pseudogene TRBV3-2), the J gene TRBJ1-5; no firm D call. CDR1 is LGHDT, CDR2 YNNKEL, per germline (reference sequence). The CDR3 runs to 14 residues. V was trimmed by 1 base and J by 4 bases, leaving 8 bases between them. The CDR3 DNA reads TGTGCCAGCAGCCAAGGTAGATCGAATCAGCCCCAGCATTTT. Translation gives CASSQGRSNQPQHF.

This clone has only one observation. In nucleotides, the CDR3 is TGTGCCACCAGCAGAGATAAGGGTTCTGGGGAGGTGACGCAGTATTTT. Protein sequence: CATSRDKGSGEVTQYF. The chain has TRBV15 and TRBJ2-3; D may be TRBD2 (6 bases). Trimming took 0 bases from V and 9 from J, leaving 19 bases between them. The germline gives CDR1 LNHNV, CDR2 YYDKDF (reference sequence). The CDR3 is 16 residues long.

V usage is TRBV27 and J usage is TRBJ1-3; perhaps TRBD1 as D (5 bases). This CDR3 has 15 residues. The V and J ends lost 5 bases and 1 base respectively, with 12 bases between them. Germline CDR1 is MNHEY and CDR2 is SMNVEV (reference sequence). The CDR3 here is CASSSSGMSGNTIYF. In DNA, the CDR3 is TGTGCCAGCAGTAGCTCAGGGATGTCTGGAAACACCATATATTTT.

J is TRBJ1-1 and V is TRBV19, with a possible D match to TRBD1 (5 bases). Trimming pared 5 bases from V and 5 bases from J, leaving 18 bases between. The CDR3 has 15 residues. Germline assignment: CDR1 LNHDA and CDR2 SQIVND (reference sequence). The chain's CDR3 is CASSPRQNPLTEAFF. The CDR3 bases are TGTGCCAGTAGTCCTCGACAGAACCCCTTGACTGAAGCTTTCTTT.

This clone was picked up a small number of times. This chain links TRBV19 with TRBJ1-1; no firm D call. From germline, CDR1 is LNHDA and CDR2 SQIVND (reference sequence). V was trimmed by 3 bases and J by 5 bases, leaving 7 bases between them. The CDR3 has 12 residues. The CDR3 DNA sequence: TGTGCCAGTAGTATCGGGGAGACTGAAGCTTTCTTT. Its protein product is CASSIGETEAFF. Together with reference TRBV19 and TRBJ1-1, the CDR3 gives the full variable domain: DGGITQSPKYLFRKEGQNVTLSCEQNLNHDAMYWYRQDPGQGLRLIYYSQIVNDFQKGDIAEGYSVSREKKESFPLTVTSAQKNPTAFYLCASSIGETEAFFGQGTRLTVV.

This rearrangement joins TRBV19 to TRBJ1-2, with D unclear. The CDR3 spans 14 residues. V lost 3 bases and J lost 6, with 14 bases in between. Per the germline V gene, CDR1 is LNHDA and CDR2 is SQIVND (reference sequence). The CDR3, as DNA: TGTGCCAGTAGTATTCCCGGCGGCATAAATGGCTACACCTTC. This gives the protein CASSIPGGINGYTF.

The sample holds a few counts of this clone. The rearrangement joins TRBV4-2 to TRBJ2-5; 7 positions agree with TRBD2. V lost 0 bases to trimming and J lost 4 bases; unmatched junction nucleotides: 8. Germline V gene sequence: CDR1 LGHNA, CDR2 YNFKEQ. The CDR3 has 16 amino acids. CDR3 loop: CASSQELRGGGETQYF. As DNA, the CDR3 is TGTGCCAGCAGCCAAGAGCTACGCGGGGGAGGAGAGACCCAGTACTTC.

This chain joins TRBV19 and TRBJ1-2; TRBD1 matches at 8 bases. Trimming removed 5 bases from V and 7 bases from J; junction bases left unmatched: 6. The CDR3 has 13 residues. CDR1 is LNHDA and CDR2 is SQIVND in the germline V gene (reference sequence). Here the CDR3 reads CASSPPDRAGYTF. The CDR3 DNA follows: TGTGCCAGTAGTCCACCGGACAGGGCTGGCTACACCTTC.

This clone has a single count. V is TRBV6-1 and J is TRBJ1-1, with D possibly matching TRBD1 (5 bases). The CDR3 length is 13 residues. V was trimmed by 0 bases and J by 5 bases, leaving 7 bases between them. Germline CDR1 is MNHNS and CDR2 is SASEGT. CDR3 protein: CASSEAGGTEAFF. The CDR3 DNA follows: TGTGCCAGCAGTGAAGCGGGGGGGACTGAAGCTTTCTTT.

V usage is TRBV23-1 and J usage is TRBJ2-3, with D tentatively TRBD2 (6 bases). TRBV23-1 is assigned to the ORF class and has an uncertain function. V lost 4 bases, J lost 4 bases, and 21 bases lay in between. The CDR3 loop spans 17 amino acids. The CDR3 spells CASSPPASIREADTQYF. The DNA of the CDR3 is TGCGCCAGCAGTCCGCCCGCATCAATCAGGGAGGCAGATACGCAGTATTTT.

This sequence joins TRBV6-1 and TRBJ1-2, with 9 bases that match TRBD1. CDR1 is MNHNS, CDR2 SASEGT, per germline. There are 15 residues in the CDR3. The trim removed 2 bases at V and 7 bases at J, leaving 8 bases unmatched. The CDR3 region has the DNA TGTGCCAGCAGTGAACTAATAGGGACAGGGTCTGGCTACACCTTC. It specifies CASSELIGTGSGYTF.

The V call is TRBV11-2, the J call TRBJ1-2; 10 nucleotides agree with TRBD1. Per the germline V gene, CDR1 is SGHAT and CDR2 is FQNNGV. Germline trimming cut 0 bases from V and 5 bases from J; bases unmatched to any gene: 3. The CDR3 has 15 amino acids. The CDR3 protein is CASSLEGQGFYGYTF. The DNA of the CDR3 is TGTGCCAGCAGCTTAGAGGGACAGGGGTTTTATGGCTACACCTTC.

The CDR3 DNA reads as TGTGCCAGCAGTCCATGGGACAGGACTAACTATGGCTACACCTTC. It yields the protein CASSPWDRTNYGYTF. This chain links TRBV28 with TRBJ1-2; 8 nucleotides line up with TRBD1. CDR3 length equals 15 residues. Germline CDR1 MDHEN, CDR2 SYDVKM. The J segment lost 0 bases and the V segment lost 5 bases, leaving 5 bases of the junction unmatched.

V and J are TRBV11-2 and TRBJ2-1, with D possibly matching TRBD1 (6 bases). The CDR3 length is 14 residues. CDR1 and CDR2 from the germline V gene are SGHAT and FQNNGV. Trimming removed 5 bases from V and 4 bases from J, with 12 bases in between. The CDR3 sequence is CASSQGIWYNEQFF. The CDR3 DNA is TGTGCCAGCAGCCAGGGGATTTGGTACAATGAGCAGTTCTTC.

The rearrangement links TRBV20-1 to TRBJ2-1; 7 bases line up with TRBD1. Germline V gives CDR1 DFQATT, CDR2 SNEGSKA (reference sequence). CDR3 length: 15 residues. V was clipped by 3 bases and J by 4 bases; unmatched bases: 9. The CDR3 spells CSASVGQRGYNEQFF. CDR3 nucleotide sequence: TGCAGTGCTAGTGTGGGACAGCGAGGTTACAATGAGCAGTTCTTC.